This T cell receptor (beta chain) stems from a study of blood T cells in healthy people across ages. Combining a sample-barcoded 5' primer with a J-beta primer mix, a second PCR ran for 7 to 11 cycles. TCRdb reprocessed the 5' RACE reads via MiXCR and lists one record per CDR3 protein. This sample yields roughly 800,000 distinct CDR3 sequences, of which around 25% are seen a single time; approximately 3.7% belongs to the top ten. As for this clonotype: Its target is unknown.

General study findings and limits: There was no known CMV status for donors, so expanded clonotype changes were possibly confounded. Roughly linear declines in TCR beta diversity per million T cells occurred with age.

V lost 6 bases to trimming and J lost 4 bases, with 12 bases between them. This CDR3 spans 13 amino acids. The sample was also reused in another study, on T cells of mothers and their children. As that report states: Each donor was one of three healthy Caucasian mothers or one of their six children. No T cell clones of persistent microchimeric origin were detected.

The sample comprised blood. The chain uses TRBV12-3 or TRBV12-4 and TRBJ1-2; D not certain. The sequence derives from a boy younger than 18 in good health. The CDR3 region is CASRPDGLYGYTF. The CDR3 bases are TGTGCCAGCAGACCGGACGGACTCTATGGCTACACCTTC.